This TCR beta chain originates from a study of blood T cell repertoires in COVID-19. Study details: The United States, Italy and Spain provided the acute and convalescent COVID-19 samples. PBMCs, B-cell-depleted T cells, or T cells provided the cDNA or gDNA that made up the material.

Trimming stripped 5 bases from V and 7 bases from J, with 14 bases between. Germline lookup yields CDR1 MDHEN and CDR2 SYDVKM. The CDR3 has 13 residues. Under the authors' procedure: Reference gene primer amplification in the assay estimated nucleated cell counts. Profiled with immunoSEQ multiplex PCR; TCRdb holds only in-frame clones, not every one. For V, J and clone size, that table is used; D and trimming come from the DNA. There are about 80,000 clones in the sample; 88% occur only once, and approximately 6.8% lies in the top ten. The specimen sequenced was peripheral blood. The TCR comes from a woman aged 80 or older with acute or convalescent COVID-19. V gene TRBV28 combines with J gene TRBJ1-1; the D gene is possibly TRBD1 (5 bases). CDR3 DNA: TGTGCCAGCAGTCTAGGCAGGGAAAATGAAGCTTTCTTT. Encoded protein: CASSLGRENEAFF.